What follows are 28 T cell receptor beta chains derived from one specimen sequenced in a study of T cell responses to AZD1222 COVID-19 vaccine. Repertoires were generated with immunoSEQ multiplex PCR, while TCRdb's copy carries only in-frame clones and drops some. Of over 100,000 clones listed, roughly 88% are singletons. The sequenced sample was peripheral blood, obtained on day 0 of AZD1222 vaccination. Every receptor here comes from an adult in good health.

The gene calls are TRBV30 and TRBJ1-3, with a weak D call TRBD1 (6 bases). Germline V gives CDR1 GTSNPN, CDR2 SVGIG (reference sequence). Trimming cost V 8 bases and J 4 bases, with 15 bases left between them. The length of the CDR3 is 13 residues. CDR3: CAGGIGQGNTIYF. The DNA for the CDR3 is TGTGCCGGTGGAATAGGACAGGGAAACACCATATATTTT.

The chain uses TRBV6-2 or TRBV6-3 and TRBJ2-7; unclear D gene. The germline V gene encodes CDR1 MNHEY and CDR2 SVGEGT. The CDR3 totals 14 residues. Trimming left V 0 bases short and J 4 bases short, with 10 bases between. CDR3 sequence (DNA): TGTGCCAGCAGTTACTCAGGACCATCTTACGAGCAGTACTTC. Encoded protein: CASSYSGPSYEQYF.

The chain joins TRBV5-6 to TRBJ2-7, with a weak D call TRBD2 (5 bases). Germline V gene lookup returns CDR1 SGHDT and CDR2 YYEEEE. Trimming stripped 5 bases from V and 6 bases from J, with 15 bases between. The length of the CDR3 is 13 residues. This CDR3 is CASRWTPRGEQYF. The CDR3 coding sequence is TGTGCCAGCAGATGGACCCCTCGGGGCGAGCAGTACTTC.

This clone is a singleton in its sample. The chain couples TRBV5-4 to TRBJ1-2; the match to TRBD1 covers 9 bases. This CDR3 spans 15 amino acids. The J segment lost 4 bases and the V segment lost 5 bases, leaving 9 bases of the junction unmatched. The germline V gene encodes CDR1 SGHNT and CDR2 YYREEE (reference sequence). The CDR3 loop is CASSFAGTGSYGYTF. The CDR3 DNA reads TGTGCCAGCAGTTTTGCCGGGACAGGGAGCTATGGCTACACCTTC.

Concerning this clone itself: At the DNA level, this CDR3 is encoded by other sequences in the same sample as well. The rearrangement uses TRBV28 and TRBJ2-7; D is undetermined. The CDR3 sequence is 11 residues long. V was cut by 0 bases and J by 7 bases, with 4 bases left in between. Looked up from germline, CDR1 is MDHEN and CDR2 is SYDVKM. DNA of the CDR3: TGTGCCAGCAGTTTATGGCAGGAGCAGTACTTC. Translating gives CASSLWQEQYF.

The chain joins TRBV28 to TRBJ2-1; TRBD1 or TRBD2 may be the D gene (6 bases each). Trimming cost V 7 bases and J 2 bases, with 9 bases left between them. CDR1 is MDHEN and CDR2 is SYDVKM in the germline V gene. The CDR3 spans 13 residues. DNA of the CDR3: TGTGCCAGCACACGGGGGCCCTACAATGAGCAGTTCTTC. Amino acid sequence: CASTRGPYNEQFF.

V is TRBV27 and J is TRBJ2-5, with no clear D. Deletions cut 4 bases from V and 0 bases from J, with 6 bases between. Germline loops: CDR1 MNHEY, CDR2 SMNVEV (reference sequence). The CDR3 totals 13 residues. CDR3 nucleotides: TGTGCCAGCAGTTGGCGTCACCAAGAGACCCAGTACTTC. Protein product: CASSWRHQETQYF.

V usage is TRBV30 and J usage is TRBJ1-1; D is uncertain. The CDR3 runs to 13 residues. Germline CDR1 reads GTSNPN; CDR2 reads SVGIG (reference sequence). V lost 4 bases and J lost 3, with 12 bases in between. The CDR3 region has the DNA TGTGCCTGGACCGTGGAGGCATACACTGAAGCTTTCTTT. This codes for CAWTVEAYTEAFF.

The count of this clone is one. The gene calls are TRBV6-5 and TRBJ2-4; 8 bases align to TRBD1. This CDR3 has 13 residues. Germline trimming cut 6 bases from V and 5 bases from J; bases unmatched to any gene: 3. Germline V gene sequence: CDR1 MNHEY, CDR2 SVGAGI. CDR3 in DNA: TGTGCCAGCAGGGGACAGGTTCAAAACATTCAGTACTTC. This encodes CASRGQVQNIQYF.

This chain links TRBV6-5 with TRBJ1-2; unclear D gene. CDR1 is MNHEY, CDR2 SVGAGI, per germline. V lost 1 base to trimming and J lost 0 bases, with 12 bases between them. The CDR3 has 16 amino acids. In DNA, the CDR3 is TGTGCCAGCAGTTACTTGTCAGAACCCTCTAACTATGGCTACACCTTC. Translation gives CASSYLSEPSNYGYTF.

This chain uses TRBV7-2 with TRBJ2-7; D is unresolved. There are 13 residues in the CDR3. Trimming took off 5 bases at V and 4 bases at J, with 12 bases between the two ends. Germline V CDR1 and CDR2: SGHTA, FQGNSA. In nucleotides, the CDR3 is TGTGCCAGCAGCCGCAGTGGTCAGTACGAGCAGTACTTC. Translating gives CASSRSGQYEQYF.

This sequence joins TRBV23-1 and TRBJ2-5; D remains unclear. TRBV23-1 is noted as an ORF with a role that remains uncertain. The CDR3 is 11 amino acids. V lost 4 bases and J 9 bases, leaving 9 bases between the germline ends. The CDR3 here is CASSLIRAQYF. The DNA for the CDR3 is TGCGCCAGCAGTCTTATCCGGGCCCAGTACTTC.

The chain couples TRBV12-3 or TRBV12-4 to TRBJ2-2, with D possibly matching TRBD1 (5 bases). The CDR3 is made up of 13 amino acids. V was cut by 6 bases and J by 3 bases, with 8 bases left in between. In nucleotides, the CDR3 is TGTGCCAGCAGGGGGCCCCACACCGGGGAGCTGTTTTTT. It specifies CASRGPHTGELFF.

The rearrangement joins TRBV12-5 to TRBJ1-2, with 10 bases matching TRBD1. The CDR3 loop spans 15 amino acids. Losses at the gene ends were 4 bases for V and 2 bases for J; bases not matched to a gene: 4. Germline-derived CDR1 and CDR2 are LGHNT and FRNRAP. The CDR3 sequence is CASGSGQGDNYGYTF. The CDR3 nucleotides read TGTGCTAGTGGTTCCGGACAGGGGGACAACTATGGCTACACCTTC.

This sequence joins TRBV29-1 and TRBJ1-1, with 10 bases aligning to TRBD1. V gave up 5 bases and J gave up 1 base; unmatched junction bases: 4. CDR1 and CDR2 (germline): SQVTM, ANQGSEA. This CDR3 is 14 amino acids long. CDR3 region: CSVRQGARNTEAFF. The CDR3 DNA sequence: TGCAGCGTTAGACAGGGGGCGAGGAACACTGAAGCTTTCTTT.

V gene TRBV7-8 combines with J gene TRBJ2-5, with D possibly TRBD1 on 5 matching bases. This CDR3 has 17 residues. CDR1 is SGHVS and CDR2 is FQNEAQ in the germline V gene. V was pared by 1 base and J by 3 bases, with 18 bases between. In DNA form, the CDR3 reads TGTGCCAGCAGCTTAGGTGTGGGGCCGGCCTCGAAAGAGACCCAGTACTTC. Encoded protein: CASSLGVGPASKETQYF.

This clone has a single count. V gene TRBV7-8 combines with J gene TRBJ1-1, with D possibly being TRBD1 (5 bases). CDR3 length: 15 residues. V was cut by 3 bases and J by 0 bases, with 11 bases left in between. Germline loops: CDR1 SGHVS, CDR2 FQNEAQ. CDR3 region: CASSLSGGLNTEAFF. The CDR3 DNA is TGTGCCAGCAGCTTGAGTGGGGGACTGAACACTGAAGCTTTCTTT.

This clone was observed a single time. This chain connects TRBV7-2 to TRBJ1-3; the match to TRBD1 covers 7 bases. The V and J ends lost 5 bases and 3 bases, in that order; junction bases with no gene match: 4. Germline V gene data show CDR1 as SGHTA and CDR2 as FQGNSA. This CDR3 contains 14 residues. This chain's CDR3 is CASSAGTVGNTIYF. CDR3 DNA: TGTGCCAGCAGCGCCGGGACAGTTGGAAACACCATATATTTT.

This rearrangement joins TRBV4-1 to TRBJ1-5; 10 nucleotides agree with TRBD1. J gave up 1 base and V 4 bases, and 10 bases lay outside the gene matches. Looked up from germline, CDR1 is MGHRA and CDR2 is YSYEKL. The CDR3 runs 18 residues. CDR3: CASSPGTGESRSNQPQHF. The CDR3 DNA is TGCGCCAGCAGCCCGGGGACAGGGGAATCGCGCAGCAATCAGCCCCAGCATTTT.

The rearrangement uses TRBV4-2 and TRBJ1-2; D remains ambiguous. Germline V gene sequence: CDR1 LGHNA, CDR2 YNFKEQ. V gave up 0 bases and J gave up 4 bases, with 12 bases separating them. The CDR3 loop spans 15 amino acids. The CDR3 loop reads CASSQEGEVLYGYTF. Written as DNA, the CDR3 is TGTGCCAGCAGCCAAGAAGGTGAGGTCCTCTATGGCTACACCTTC.

The rearrangement joins TRBV29-1 to TRBJ2-3; 7 positions agree with TRBD2. Trimming removed 3 bases from V and 6 bases from J; junction bases left unmatched: 9. Germline-derived CDR1 and CDR2 are SQVTM and ANQGSEA. CDR3 length: 14 amino acids. The CDR3 is CSVDLGRAGDTQYF. CDR3 in DNA: TGCAGCGTTGATTTGGGGAGGGCTGGGGATACGCAGTATTTT.

This chain uses TRBV19 with TRBJ1-2; no clear D gene. The CDR3 consists of 13 residues. Germline values: CDR1 LNHDA, CDR2 SQIVND (reference sequence). Deletions cut 4 bases from V and 8 bases from J, with 14 bases between. The CDR3 loop is CASSNGQARGYTF. The DNA of the CDR3 is TGTGCCAGTAGTAATGGGCAGGCCCGCGGCTACACCTTC. Together with reference TRBV19 and TRBJ1-2, the CDR3 gives the full variable domain: DGGITQSPKYLFRKEGQNVTLSCEQNLNHDAMYWYRQDPGQGLRLIYYSQIVNDFQKGDIAEGYSVSREKKESFPLTVTSAQKNPTAFYLCASSNGQARGYTFGSGTRLTVV.

The chain carries TRBV5-1 and TRBJ2-1; perhaps TRBD1 as D (5 bases). The CDR3 extends over 13 amino acids. The germline V and J ends were trimmed by 1 base and 7 bases, with 9 bases remaining between them. Germline CDR1 and CDR2: SGHRS and YFSETQ. CDR3 loop: CASSLPQGNEQFF. CDR3 sequence (DNA): TGCGCCAGCAGCTTGCCCCAGGGTAATGAGCAGTTCTTC.

V gene TRBV5-1 combines with J gene TRBJ2-7; D is possibly TRBD1 or TRBD2 (5 bases each). The length of the CDR3 is 14 residues. Trimming took off 0 bases at V and 4 bases at J, with 11 bases between the two ends. From germline, CDR1 is SGHRS and CDR2 YFSETQ. CDR3 residues: CASSLGEGRYEQYF. The CDR3 DNA reads as TGCGCCAGCAGCTTGGGAGAGGGGAGATACGAGCAGTACTTC.

The chain links TRBV24-1 to TRBJ2-3; a weak D match, TRBD2 (5 bases). The V gene lost 9 bases and the J gene lost 1 base, with 10 bases spanning the gap. Germline-derived CDR1 and CDR2 are KGHDR and SFDVKD. This CDR3 is built from 13 residues. CDR3 nucleotide sequence: TGTGCCACCGAGGGCGACCGCACAGATACGCAGTATTTT. Encoded protein: CATEGDRTDTQYF.

The chain combines TRBV3-1 (or the pseudogene TRBV3-2) with TRBJ2-6; maybe TRBD1 (6 bases). Germline CDR1 reads LGHDT; CDR2 reads YNNKEL (reference sequence). CDR3 length equals 17 residues. Trimming shortened V by 6 bases and J by 0 bases, and 15 bases separated the two germline ends. The chain's CDR3 is CASRRSYRDSGANVLTF. The CDR3 coding sequence is TGTGCCAGCAGGCGCAGTTACAGGGACTCTGGGGCCAACGTCCTGACTTTC.

This clone occurred once. The chain combines TRBV27 with TRBJ2-1, with no clear D. The germline V gene has CDR1 MNHEY and CDR2 SMNVEV (reference sequence). CDR3 length: 13 amino acids. V dropped 6 bases and J dropped 5 bases, with 11 bases sitting between them. The CDR3 DNA reads TGTGCCAGCAGCGTCAGGACCAACAATGAGCAGTTCTTC. Translating it yields CASSVRTNNEQFF.

Of note for this clone: Other DNA sequences from this sample encode an identical CDR3 as well. CDR3 DNA: TGTGCCAGCAGCTTAGTAAGGAATGAGCAGTTCTTC. Its protein is CASSLVRNEQFF. V and J are TRBV7-2 and TRBJ2-1; no clear D gene. This CDR3 is built from 12 residues. Germline CDR1 SGHTA, CDR2 FQGNSA. Between the trimmed V and J ends, which lost 1 base and 7 bases, there was a span of 5 bases.